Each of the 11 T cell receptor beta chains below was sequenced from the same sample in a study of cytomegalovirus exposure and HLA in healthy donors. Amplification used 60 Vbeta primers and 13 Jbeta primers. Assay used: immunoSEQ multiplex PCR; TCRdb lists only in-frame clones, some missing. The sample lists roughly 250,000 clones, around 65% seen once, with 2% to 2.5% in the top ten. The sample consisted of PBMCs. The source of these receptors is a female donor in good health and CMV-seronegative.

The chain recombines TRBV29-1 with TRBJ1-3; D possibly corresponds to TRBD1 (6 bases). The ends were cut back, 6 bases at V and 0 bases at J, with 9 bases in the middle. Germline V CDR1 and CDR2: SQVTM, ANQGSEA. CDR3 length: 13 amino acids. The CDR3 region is CSVRRGSGNTIYF. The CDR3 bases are TGCAGCGTCCGCAGGGGCTCTGGAAACACCATATATTTT. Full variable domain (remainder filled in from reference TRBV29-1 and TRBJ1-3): SAVISQKPSRDICQRGTSLTIQCQVDSQVTMMFWYRQQPGQSLTLIATANQGSEATYESGFVIDKFPISRPNLTFSTLTVSNMSPEDSSIYLCSVRRGSGNTIYFGEGSWLTVV.

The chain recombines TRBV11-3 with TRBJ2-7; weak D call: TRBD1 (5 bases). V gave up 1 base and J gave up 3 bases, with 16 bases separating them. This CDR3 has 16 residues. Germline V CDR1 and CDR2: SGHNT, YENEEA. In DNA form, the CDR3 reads TGTGCCAGCAGCTTAGTACCCAGGGTAATAATCTACGAGCAGTACTTC. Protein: CASSLVPRVIIYEQYF.

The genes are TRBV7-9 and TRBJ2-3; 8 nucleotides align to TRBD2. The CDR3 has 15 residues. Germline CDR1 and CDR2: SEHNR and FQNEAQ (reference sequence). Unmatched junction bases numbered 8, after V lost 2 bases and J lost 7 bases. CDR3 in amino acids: CASSLSGSGTHTQYF. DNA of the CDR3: TGTGCCAGCAGCTTAAGCGGGAGTGGTACACATACGCAGTATTTT.

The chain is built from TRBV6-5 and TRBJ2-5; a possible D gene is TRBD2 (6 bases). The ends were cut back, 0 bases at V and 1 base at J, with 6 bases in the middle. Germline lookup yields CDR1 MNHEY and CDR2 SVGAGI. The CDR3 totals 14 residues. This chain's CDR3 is CASSYSGGQETQYF. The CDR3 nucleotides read TGTGCCAGCAGTTACTCCGGGGGCCAAGAGACCCAGTACTTC.

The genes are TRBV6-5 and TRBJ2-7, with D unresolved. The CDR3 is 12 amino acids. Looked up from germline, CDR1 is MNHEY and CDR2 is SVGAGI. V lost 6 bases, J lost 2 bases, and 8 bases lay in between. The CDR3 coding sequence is TGTGCCAGCAGGTCGGTTGCCTACGAGCAGTACTTC. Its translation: CASRSVAYEQYF.

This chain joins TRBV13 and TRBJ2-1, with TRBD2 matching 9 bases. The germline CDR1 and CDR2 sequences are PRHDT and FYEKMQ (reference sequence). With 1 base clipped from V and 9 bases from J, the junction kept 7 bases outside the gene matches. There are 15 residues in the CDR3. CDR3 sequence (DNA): TGTGCCAGCAGCTTAGATAGCGGGAGTTCAATTGAGCAGTTCTTC. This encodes CASSLDSGSSIEQFF.

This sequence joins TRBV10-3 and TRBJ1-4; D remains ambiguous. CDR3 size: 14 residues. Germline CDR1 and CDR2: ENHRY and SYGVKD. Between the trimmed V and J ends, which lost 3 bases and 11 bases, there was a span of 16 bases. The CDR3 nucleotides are TGTGCCATCAGTGATGTACCCGAGTCATTGAAACTGTTTTTT. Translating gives CAISDVPESLKLFF.

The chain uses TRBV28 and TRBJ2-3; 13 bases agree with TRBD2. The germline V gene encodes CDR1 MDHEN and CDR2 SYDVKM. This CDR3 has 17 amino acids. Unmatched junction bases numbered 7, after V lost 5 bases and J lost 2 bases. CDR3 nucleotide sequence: TGTGCCAGCAGTCCGCAGACTAGCGGGAGGTTCACAGATACGCAGTATTTT. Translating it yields CASSPQTSGRFTDTQYF.

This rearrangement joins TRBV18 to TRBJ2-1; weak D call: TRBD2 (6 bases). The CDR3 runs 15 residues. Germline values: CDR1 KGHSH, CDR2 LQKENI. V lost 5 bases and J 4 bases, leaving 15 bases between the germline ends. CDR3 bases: TGTGCCAGCTCATACGGGACTGGAGAATACAATGAGCAGTTCTTC. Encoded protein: CASSYGTGEYNEQFF.

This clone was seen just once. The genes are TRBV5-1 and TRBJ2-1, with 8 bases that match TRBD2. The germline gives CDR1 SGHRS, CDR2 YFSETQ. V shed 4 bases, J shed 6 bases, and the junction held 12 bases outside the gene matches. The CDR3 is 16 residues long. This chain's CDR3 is CASSLGAGGAGNEQFF. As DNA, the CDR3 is TGCGCCAGCAGCCTAGGTGCGGGGGGCGCAGGCAATGAGCAGTTCTTC.

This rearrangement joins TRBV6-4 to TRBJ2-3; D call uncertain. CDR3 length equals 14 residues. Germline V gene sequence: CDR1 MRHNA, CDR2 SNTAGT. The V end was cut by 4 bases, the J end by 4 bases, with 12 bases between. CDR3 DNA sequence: TGTGCCAGCAGTGCGAGGTCTTTGGCAGATACGCAGTATTTT. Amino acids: CASSARSLADTQYF.